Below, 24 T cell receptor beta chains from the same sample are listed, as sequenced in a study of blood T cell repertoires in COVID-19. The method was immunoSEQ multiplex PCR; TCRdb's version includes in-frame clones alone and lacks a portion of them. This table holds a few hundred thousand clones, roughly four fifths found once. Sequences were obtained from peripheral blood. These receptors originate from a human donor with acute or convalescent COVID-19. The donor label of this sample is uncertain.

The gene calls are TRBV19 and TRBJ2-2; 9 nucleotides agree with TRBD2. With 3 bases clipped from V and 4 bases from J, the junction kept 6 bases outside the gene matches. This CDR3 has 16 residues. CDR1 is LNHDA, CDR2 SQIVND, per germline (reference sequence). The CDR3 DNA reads TGTGCCAGTAGTATCTCCTTGGGACTAGCCACCGGGGAGCTGTTTTTT. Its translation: CASSISLGLATGELFF.

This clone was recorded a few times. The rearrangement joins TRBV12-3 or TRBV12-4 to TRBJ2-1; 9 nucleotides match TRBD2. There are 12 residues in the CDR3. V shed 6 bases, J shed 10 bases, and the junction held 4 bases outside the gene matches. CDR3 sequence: CASSPSGGEQFF. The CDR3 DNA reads TGTGCCAGCAGCCCAAGCGGGGGGGAGCAGTTCTTC.

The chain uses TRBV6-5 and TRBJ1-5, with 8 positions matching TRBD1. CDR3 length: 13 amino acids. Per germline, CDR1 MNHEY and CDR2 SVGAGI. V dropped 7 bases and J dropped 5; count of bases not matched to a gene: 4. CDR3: CASITGGHQPQHF. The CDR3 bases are TGTGCCAGCATTACAGGGGGACATCAGCCCCAGCATTTT.

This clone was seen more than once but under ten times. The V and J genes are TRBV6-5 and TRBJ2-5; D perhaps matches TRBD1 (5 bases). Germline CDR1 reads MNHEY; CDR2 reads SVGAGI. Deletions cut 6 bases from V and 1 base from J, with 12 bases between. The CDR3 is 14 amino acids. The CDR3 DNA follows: TGTGCCAGCAGAGCAGGGATCGTCCAAGAGACCCAGTACTTC. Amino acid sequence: CASRAGIVQETQYF.

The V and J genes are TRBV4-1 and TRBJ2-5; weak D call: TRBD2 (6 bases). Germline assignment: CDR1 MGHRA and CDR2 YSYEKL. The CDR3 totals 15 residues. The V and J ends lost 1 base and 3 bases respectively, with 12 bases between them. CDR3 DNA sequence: TGCGCCAGCAGCCAAGCCGGGACTGCCAAAGAGACCCAGTACTTC. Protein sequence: CASSQAGTAKETQYF.

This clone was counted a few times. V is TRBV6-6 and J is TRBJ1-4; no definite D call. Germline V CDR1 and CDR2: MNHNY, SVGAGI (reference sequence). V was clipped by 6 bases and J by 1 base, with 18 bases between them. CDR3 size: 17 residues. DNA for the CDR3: TGTGCCAGCAGACGACGGGTCCCCATTGTAACTAATGAAAAACTGTTTTTT. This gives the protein CASRRRVPIVTNEKLFF.

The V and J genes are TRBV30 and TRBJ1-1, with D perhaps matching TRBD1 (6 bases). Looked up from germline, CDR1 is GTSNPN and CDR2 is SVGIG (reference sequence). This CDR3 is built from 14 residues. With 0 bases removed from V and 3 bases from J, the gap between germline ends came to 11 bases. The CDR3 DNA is TGTGCCTGGAGTGTACAGGGAGGGGACACTGAAGCTTTCTTT. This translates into CAWSVQGGDTEAFF. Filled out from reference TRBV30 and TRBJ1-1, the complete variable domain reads SQTIHQWPATLVQPVGSPLSLECTVEGTSNPNLYWYRQAAGRGLQLLFYSVGIGQISSEVPQNLSASRPQDRQFILSSKKLLLSDSGFYLCAWSVQGGDTEAFFGQGTRLTVV.

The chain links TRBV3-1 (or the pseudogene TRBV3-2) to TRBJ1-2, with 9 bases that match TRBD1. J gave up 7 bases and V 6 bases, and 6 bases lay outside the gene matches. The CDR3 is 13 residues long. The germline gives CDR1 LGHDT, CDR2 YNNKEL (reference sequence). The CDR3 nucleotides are TGTGCCAGCAGACAGGGGGCGATGAGTGGCTACACCTTC. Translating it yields CASRQGAMSGYTF.

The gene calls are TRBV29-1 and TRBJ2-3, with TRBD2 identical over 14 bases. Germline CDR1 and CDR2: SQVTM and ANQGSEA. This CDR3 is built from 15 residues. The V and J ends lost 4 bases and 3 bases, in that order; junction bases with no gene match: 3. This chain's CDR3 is CSVGLAGGRTDTQYF. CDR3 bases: TGCAGCGTTGGACTAGCGGGGGGGAGAACAGATACGCAGTATTTT.

For the CDR3, the DNA is TGCGCCAGCAGCTTGTGGAGCGGGGGGGAAGTTGGGACCCAGTACTTC. Protein: CASSLWSGGEVGTQYF. The rearrangement links TRBV5-1 to TRBJ2-5; 10 nucleotides line up with TRBD2. With V trimmed by 1 base and J by 7 bases, 10 bases remained unmatched. This CDR3 comprises 16 residues. Germline values: CDR1 SGHRS, CDR2 YFSETQ.

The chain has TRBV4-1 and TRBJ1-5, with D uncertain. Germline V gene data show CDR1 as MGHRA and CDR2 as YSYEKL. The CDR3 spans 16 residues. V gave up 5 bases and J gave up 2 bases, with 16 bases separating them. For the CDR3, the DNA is TGCGCCAGCAGCAAAGGAGGGATTTGGGGCAATCAGCCCCAGCATTTT. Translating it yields CASSKGGIWGNQPQHF.

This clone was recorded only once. The DNA for the CDR3 is TGTGCCAGCAAAGCGGCGGGATACCGACAGGGGTCATCCTACGAGCAGTACTTC. Translating it yields CASKAAGYRQGSSYEQYF. This chain connects TRBV27 to TRBJ2-7, with 8 positions matching TRBD1. With V trimmed by 7 bases and J by 1 base, 18 bases remained unmatched. The CDR3 sequence is 18 residues long. From germline, CDR1 is MNHEY and CDR2 SMNVEV (reference sequence).

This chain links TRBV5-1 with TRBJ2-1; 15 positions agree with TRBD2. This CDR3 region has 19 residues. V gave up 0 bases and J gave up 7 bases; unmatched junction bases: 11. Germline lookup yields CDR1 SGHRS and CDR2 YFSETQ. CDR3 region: CASSLGGLAGGPTSNEQFF. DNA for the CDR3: TGCGCCAGCAGCTTGGGAGGACTAGCGGGAGGGCCTACGTCGAATGAGCAGTTCTTC.

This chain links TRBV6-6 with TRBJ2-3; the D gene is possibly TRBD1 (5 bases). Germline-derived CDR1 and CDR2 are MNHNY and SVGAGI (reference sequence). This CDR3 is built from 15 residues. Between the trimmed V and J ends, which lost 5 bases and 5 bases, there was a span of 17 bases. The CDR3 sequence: CASSNPKGQGDTQYF. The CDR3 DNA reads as TGTGCCAGCAGTAATCCCAAGGGGCAGGGAGATACGCAGTATTTT.

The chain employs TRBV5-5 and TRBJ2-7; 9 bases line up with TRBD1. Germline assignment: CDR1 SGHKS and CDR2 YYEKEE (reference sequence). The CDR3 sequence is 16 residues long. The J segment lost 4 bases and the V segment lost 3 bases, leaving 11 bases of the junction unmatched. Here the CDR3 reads CASSSRGTGRGYEQYF. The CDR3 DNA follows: TGTGCCAGCAGCTCTAGGGGGACAGGGAGAGGTTACGAGCAGTACTTC.

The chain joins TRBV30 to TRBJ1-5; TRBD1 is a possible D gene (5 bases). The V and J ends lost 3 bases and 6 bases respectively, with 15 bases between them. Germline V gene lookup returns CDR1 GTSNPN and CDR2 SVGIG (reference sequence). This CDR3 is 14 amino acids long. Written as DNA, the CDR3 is TGTGCCTGGAGCCTTGGGGGGGAAGGTCAGCCCCAGCATTTT. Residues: CAWSLGGEGQPQHF.

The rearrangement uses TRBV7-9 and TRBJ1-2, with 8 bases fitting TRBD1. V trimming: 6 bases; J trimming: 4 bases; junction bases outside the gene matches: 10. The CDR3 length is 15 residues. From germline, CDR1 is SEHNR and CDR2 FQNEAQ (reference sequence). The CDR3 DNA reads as TGTGCCAGCAGACCAGGGACAGGAGGGGGCTATGGCTACACCTTC. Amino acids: CASRPGTGGGYGYTF. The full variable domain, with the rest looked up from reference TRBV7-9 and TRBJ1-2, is DTGVSQNPRHKITKRGQNVTFRCDPISEHNRLYWYRQTLGQGPEFLTYFQNEAQLEKSRLLSDRFSAERPKGSFSTLEIQRTEQGDSAMYLCASRPGTGGGYGYTFGSGTRLTVV.

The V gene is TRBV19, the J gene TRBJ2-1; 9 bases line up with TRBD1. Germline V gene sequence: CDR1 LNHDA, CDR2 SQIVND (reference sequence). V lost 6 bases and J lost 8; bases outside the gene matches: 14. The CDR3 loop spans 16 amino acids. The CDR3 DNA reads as TGTGCCAGTAGGGACCCCGGGACAGGGAACTTCTATGAGCAGTTCTTC. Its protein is CASRDPGTGNFYEQFF.

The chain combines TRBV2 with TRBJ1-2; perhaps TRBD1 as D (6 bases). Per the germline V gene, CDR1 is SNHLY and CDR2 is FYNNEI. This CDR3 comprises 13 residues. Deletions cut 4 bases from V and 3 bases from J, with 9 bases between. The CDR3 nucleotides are TGTGCCAGCAGTGGGACAGTTTACTATGGCTACACCTTC. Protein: CASSGTVYYGYTF.

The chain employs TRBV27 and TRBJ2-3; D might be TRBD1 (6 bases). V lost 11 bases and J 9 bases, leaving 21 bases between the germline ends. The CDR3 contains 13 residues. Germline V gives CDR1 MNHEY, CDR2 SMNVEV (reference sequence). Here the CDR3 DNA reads TGTGCCTCGCAGCGACTCAGGGGCGGCACGCAGTATTTT. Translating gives CASQRLRGGTQYF.

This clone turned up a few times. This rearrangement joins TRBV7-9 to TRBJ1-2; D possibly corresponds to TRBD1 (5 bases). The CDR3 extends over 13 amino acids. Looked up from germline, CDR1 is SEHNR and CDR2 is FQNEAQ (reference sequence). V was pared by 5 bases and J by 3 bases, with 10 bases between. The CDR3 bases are TGTGCCAGCAGCCCGGACACTTACTATGGCTACACCTTC. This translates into CASSPDTYYGYTF.

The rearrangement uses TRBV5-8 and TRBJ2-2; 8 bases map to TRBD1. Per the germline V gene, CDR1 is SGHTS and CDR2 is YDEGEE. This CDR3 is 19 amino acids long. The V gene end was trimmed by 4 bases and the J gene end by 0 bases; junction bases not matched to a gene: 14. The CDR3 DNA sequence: TGTGCCAGCAGCCTAGGTTGGGGCCGACAGGGGTCGAACACCGGGGAGCTGTTTTTT. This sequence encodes CASSLGWGRQGSNTGELFF.

The CDR3 DNA reads as TGTGCCAGCATGGACATCGGCTACGAGCAGTACTTC. As protein: CASMDIGYEQYF. The chain is built from TRBV6-5 and TRBJ2-7, with a possible D match to TRBD1 (5 bases). The V gene's germline CDR1 is MNHEY and CDR2 SVGAGI. The CDR3 totals 12 residues. The V and J ends lost 7 bases and 3 bases respectively, with 10 bases between them.

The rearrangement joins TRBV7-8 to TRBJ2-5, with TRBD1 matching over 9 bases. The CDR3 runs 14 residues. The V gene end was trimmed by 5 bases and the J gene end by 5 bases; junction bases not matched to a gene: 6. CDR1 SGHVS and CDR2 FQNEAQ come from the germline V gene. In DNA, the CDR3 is TGTGCCAGCAGCGTACAGGGGGCTGGGGAGACCCAGTACTTC. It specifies CASSVQGAGETQYF.